These 22 T cell receptor beta chains share one sample of origin, sequenced in a study. TCRdb reprocessed the 5' RACE reads with MiXCR, giving one entry per CDR3 protein. The sample carries approximately 41,000 distinct CDR3 sequences, 29% recorded once. The sample taken for sequencing was memory CD4+ T cells sorted from a lymph node. Subset defined: memory CD4+ T cells, CD4+CD45RO+CD25-. Every receptor here comes from a female donor with breast cancer.

The table lists this clonotype with a count of one. This chain joins TRBV5-1 and TRBJ1-1; 7 bases match TRBD1. The V and J ends lost 3 bases and 5 bases, in that order; junction bases with no gene match: 10. CDR1 SGHRS and CDR2 YFSETQ come from the germline V gene. This CDR3 comprises 15 residues. The CDR3 loop reads CASSSLGGAVTEAFF. The CDR3 DNA reads TGCGCCAGCAGCTCCCTAGGGGGCGCGGTAACTGAAGCTTTCTTT.

This sequence joins TRBV5-4 and TRBJ1-1; 11 positions match TRBD1. This CDR3 comprises 17 residues. CDR1 SGHNT and CDR2 YYREEE come from the germline V gene (reference sequence). J was trimmed by 4 bases and V by 4 bases; bases with no gene match: 12. CDR3 region: CASSPWDRGNAGTEAFF. The CDR3 coding sequence is TGTGCCAGCAGCCCGTGGGACAGGGGGAATGCGGGCACTGAAGCTTTCTTT.

The chain combines TRBV5-1 with TRBJ2-7; TRBD1 aligns across 8 bases. The CDR3 spans 15 residues. With 4 bases clipped from V and 4 bases from J, the junction kept 10 bases outside the gene matches. Per germline, CDR1 SGHRS and CDR2 YFSETQ. The CDR3 loop is CASSPGAGGAYEQYF. For the CDR3, the DNA is TGCGCCAGCAGCCCAGGGGCAGGGGGCGCGTACGAGCAGTACTTC.

Worth noting for this clonotype: The conserved closing phenylalanine or tryptophan is absent in this CDR3, likely reflecting a read error. This chain's CDR3 is CASSLARGLAGGTYEQYI. The CDR3 DNA follows: TGCGCCAGCAGCTTGGCGCGAGGACTAGCGGGAGGGACCTACGAGCAGTACATC. The rearrangement joins TRBV5-1 to TRBJ2-7, with 15 bases fitting TRBD2. Germline lookup yields CDR1 SGHRS and CDR2 YFSETQ. The CDR3 covers 18 residues. V trimming: 0 bases; J trimming: 2 bases; junction bases outside the gene matches: 6.

In this sample, this clonotype turned up once. This sequence joins TRBV29-1 and TRBJ1-6, with TRBD1 identical over 7 bases. Germline CDR1 reads SQVTM; CDR2 reads ANQGSEA. The CDR3 extends over 13 amino acids. With V trimmed by 4 bases and J by 7 bases, 4 bases remained unmatched. The CDR3 sequence: CSVGQGENSPLHF. The DNA of the CDR3 is TGCAGCGTTGGGCAGGGGGAAAATTCACCCCTCCACTTT.

The chain couples TRBV5-1 to TRBJ2-3, with D perhaps TRBD2 (5 bases). The CDR3 loop spans 15 amino acids. In germline, CDR1 is SGHRS, CDR2 YFSETQ. V lost 4 bases, J lost 3 bases, and 15 bases lay in between. Written as DNA, the CDR3 is TGCGCCAGCAGCCCCGGGATCCTAGGGACAGATACGCAGTATTTT. This translates into CASSPGILGTDTQYF. The full variable domain, rest sourced from reference TRBV5-1 and TRBJ2-3, is KAGVTQTPRYLIKTRGQQVTLSCSPISGHRSVSWYQQTPGQGLQFLFEYFSETQRNKGNFPGRFSGRQFSNSRSEMNVSTLELGDSALYLCASSPGILGTDTQYFGPGTRLTVL.

This sequence joins TRBV18 and TRBJ1-1; TRBD1 matches 7 bases. The CDR3 has 15 amino acids. Germline V gene sequence: CDR1 KGHSH, CDR2 LQKENI. Unmatched junction bases numbered 8, after V lost 0 bases and J lost 7 bases. The CDR3 spells CASSPPGQPGGEAFF. The CDR3 DNA reads as TGTGCCAGCTCACCACCGGGACAGCCCGGCGGTGAAGCTTTCTTT.

The V gene is TRBV7-3, the J gene TRBJ2-1, with 13 bases that match TRBD2. In germline, CDR1 is SGHTA, CDR2 FQGTGA. V was pared by 4 bases and J by 14 bases, with 5 bases of the junction left unmatched. The CDR3 is made up of 13 amino acids. The CDR3, as DNA: TGTGCCAGCAGCTCCGGACTAGCGGGAGATAAGTTCTTC. This encodes CASSSGLAGDKFF.

This clonotype showed up just a few times. This chain connects TRBV6-1 to TRBJ2-7, with TRBD1 identical over 7 bases. There are 16 residues in the CDR3. Germline V gene sequence: CDR1 MNHNS, CDR2 SASEGT. Losses at the gene ends were 5 bases for V and 0 bases for J; bases not matched to a gene: 10. CDR3 bases: TGTGCCAGCAGTAAAGAGACCGGGACAGTCTCCTACGAGCAGTACTTC. This sequence encodes CASSKETGTVSYEQYF.

This clonotype was counted a few times. This chain connects TRBV4-1 to TRBJ1-2; D uncertain. The CDR3 totals 13 residues. The V end lost 2 bases, the J end lost 0 bases, and 4 bases lay between the germline ends. Germline V gene sequence: CDR1 MGHRA, CDR2 YSYEKL. Here the CDR3 reads CASSQRSNYGYTF. CDR3 bases: TGCGCCAGCAGCCAAAGGTCTAACTATGGCTACACCTTC.

This clonotype was counted at least ten times. The genes are TRBV4-1 and TRBJ2-2, with D unclear. Germline CDR1 reads MGHRA; CDR2 reads YSYEKL. The length of the CDR3 is 14 residues. The V and J ends lost 4 bases and 10 bases respectively, with 16 bases between them. The CDR3 DNA is TGCGCCAGCAGCCCAACGGAACCGAACCAGGAGCTGTTTTTT. It yields the protein CASSPTEPNQELFF.

This clonotype was counted many times. The chain is built from TRBV9 and TRBJ2-1; tentatively, D is TRBD2 (5 bases). The CDR3 totals 16 residues. The germline CDR1 and CDR2 sequences are SGDLS and YYNGEE. The V and J ends lost 0 bases and 0 bases respectively, with 10 bases between them. The CDR3 protein is CASSVAYRGSYNEQFF. In DNA form, the CDR3 reads TGTGCCAGCAGCGTAGCTTATCGGGGCTCCTACAATGAGCAGTTCTTC.

The V and J genes are TRBV20-1 and TRBJ1-4; 7 positions match TRBD1. The CDR3 covers 16 residues. CDR1 and CDR2 (germline): DFQATT, SNEGSKA (reference sequence). The V and J ends lost 0 bases and 7 bases, in that order; junction bases with no gene match: 11. This chain's CDR3 is CSARDVGTEGREKLFF. DNA for the CDR3: TGCAGTGCTAGAGACGTAGGGACAGAGGGACGTGAAAAACTGTTTTTT.

V gene TRBV20-1 combines with J gene TRBJ2-3; 9 bases are shared with TRBD2. The germline V gene encodes CDR1 DFQATT and CDR2 SNEGSKA (reference sequence). V was pared by 5 bases and J by 1 base, with 7 bases of the junction left unmatched. The CDR3 spans 15 residues. The CDR3 DNA reads as TGCAGTGCTGCCCTGCGGGAGGGGGGCACAGATACGCAGTATTTT. It translates to CSAALREGGTDTQYF.

This clonotype was seen only a few times. An end of the junction does not agree with germline; a read error may underlie this. The chain carries TRBV6-5 and TRBJ2-7; TRBD1 matches 8 bases. Germline CDR1 and CDR2: MNHEY and SVGAGI. The CDR3 length is 13 residues. CDR3 coding DNA: TGTGCCAGCAGTTCCGCTCCGGGACAGGCAGTCTCTTTC. Amino acid sequence: CASSSAPGQAVSF.

This clonotype was seen a handful of times. At one boundary the junction diverges from the germline segment, which might be a read error. The V and J genes are TRBV7-2 and TRBJ1-3; D is undetermined. Germline V gives CDR1 SGHTA, CDR2 FQGNSA. The CDR3 sequence is 11 residues long. Here the CDR3 DNA reads TGTGCCAGCAGCTCTAGAAACACCATATATTTT. Amino acid sequence: CASSSRNTIYF. Variable domain in full (rest from reference TRBV7-2 and TRBJ1-3): GAGVSQSPSNKVTEKGKDVELRCDPISGHTALYWYRQSLGQGLEFLIYFQGNSAPDKSGLPSDRFSAERTGGSVSTLTIQRTQQEDSAVYLCASSSRNTIYFGEGSWLTVV.

V and J are TRBV5-1 and TRBJ2-2, with no clear D. Germline V gene data show CDR1 as SGHRS and CDR2 as YFSETQ. V dropped 0 bases and J dropped 6 bases, with 3 bases sitting between them. The CDR3 covers 12 residues. The CDR3 DNA follows: TGCGCCAGCAGCTTGGTGCCCGGGGAGCTGTTTTTT. Translating gives CASSLVPGELFF.

This clonotype was observed a handful of times. The chain has TRBV7-9 and TRBJ2-7; 8 bases agree with TRBD1. J was trimmed by 0 bases and V by 7 bases; bases with no gene match: 8. CDR3 size: 15 residues. Per the germline V gene, CDR1 is SEHNR and CDR2 is FQNEAQ (reference sequence). The CDR3, as DNA: TGTGCCAGCACCCTGGACAGGGCAGGCTCCTACGAGCAGTACTTC. Protein sequence: CASTLDRAGSYEQYF.

This clonotype was recorded a few times. The chain recombines TRBV5-1 with TRBJ2-1; 10 bases align to TRBD2. Germline loops: CDR1 SGHRS, CDR2 YFSETQ. V shed 6 bases and J 4 bases; nucleotides not matched to a gene: 4. This CDR3 spans 14 amino acids. CDR3 loop: CASTPAGGYNEQFF. The DNA for the CDR3 is TGCGCCAGCACCCCAGCGGGAGGGTACAATGAGCAGTTCTTC.

The chain employs TRBV7-9 and TRBJ2-1; D perhaps matches TRBD2 (7 bases). CDR3 length: 16 amino acids. Between the trimmed V and J ends, which lost 5 bases and 0 bases, there was a span of 14 bases. Germline-derived CDR1 and CDR2 are SEHNR and FQNEAQ (reference sequence). The CDR3 is CASSPGGGASYNEQFF. CDR3 sequence (DNA): TGTGCCAGCAGCCCAGGCGGGGGCGCCTCCTACAATGAGCAGTTCTTC.

This clonotype came up a few times. The genes are TRBV20-1 and TRBJ1-2, with a weak D call TRBD1 (5 bases). V shed 4 bases and J shed 2 bases, with 14 bases lying between them. CDR1 is DFQATT and CDR2 is SNEGSKA in the germline V gene (reference sequence). The CDR3 is 14 residues long. The CDR3 nucleotides read TGCAGTGCTAAGTCTGGGGGTCTCAACTATGGCTACACCTTC. Its translation: CSAKSGGLNYGYTF.

In this sample, this clonotype turned up once. One end of the junction is discordant with germline, which a read error may explain. The V gene is TRBV11-2, the J gene TRBJ1-6, with unresolved D. The CDR3 is 14 amino acids. Germline CDR1 is SGHAT and CDR2 is FQNNGV. The CDR3 loop is CTSSPGRWNSPPHF. The CDR3 region has the DNA TGTACCAGCAGCCCCGGACGGTGGAATTCACCCCCCCACTTT.